This T cell receptor (beta chain) was captured in a study of OX40 agonist ivuxolimab in advanced cancers. General observations from the study: Partial responders dosed at 0.1-3.0 mg/kg displayed clonal expansion ranking among the lowest.

Clones were read by immunoSEQ multiplex PCR, and TCRdb kept only the in-frame ones, dropping some. This table has 65,000 to 75,000 clones, around 87% appearing once. As regards this clone: Its specificity is not known.

The germline V gene encodes CDR1 MDHEN and CDR2 SYDVKM. The CDR3 loop spans 17 amino acids. Sequences were derived from CD4+ or CD8+ T cells sorted from blood, sampled in a trial of the OX40 agonist ivuxolimab. The sequence was collected from an adult with an advanced solid tumor such as melanoma, head and neck, liver or kidney cancer. The gene calls are TRBV28 and TRBJ2-7; 9 bases agree with TRBD1. The CDR3 DNA reads TGTGCCAGCAGTTCCCACGCTCGTCCGGGACAGGGTTTTTACACGTGGGTC. Translating it yields CASSSHARPGQGFYTWV.